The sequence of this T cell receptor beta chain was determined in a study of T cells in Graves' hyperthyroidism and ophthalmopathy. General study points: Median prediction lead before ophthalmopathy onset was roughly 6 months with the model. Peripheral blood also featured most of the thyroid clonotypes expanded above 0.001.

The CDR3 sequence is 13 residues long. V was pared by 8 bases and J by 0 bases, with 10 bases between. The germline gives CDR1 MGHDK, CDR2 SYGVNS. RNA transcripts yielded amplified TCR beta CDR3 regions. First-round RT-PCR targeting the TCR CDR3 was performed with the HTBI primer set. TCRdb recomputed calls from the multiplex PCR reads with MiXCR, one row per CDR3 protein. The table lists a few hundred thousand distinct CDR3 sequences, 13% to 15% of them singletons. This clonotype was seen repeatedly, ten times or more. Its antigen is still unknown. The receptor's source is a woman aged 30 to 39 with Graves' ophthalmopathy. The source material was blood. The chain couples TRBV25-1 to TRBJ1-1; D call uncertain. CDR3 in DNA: TGTGCCAGCCGAGATCCCCTGAACACTGAAGCTTTCTTT. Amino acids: CASRDPLNTEAFF.